In this sample, the clone carrying this T cell receptor beta chain turned up once. Trimming removed 4 bases at V and 2 bases at J, with 15 bases between. Germline CDR1 reads SQVTM; CDR2 reads ANQGSEA. CDR3 size: 15 residues. TCRdb reprocessed the reads with MiXCR, giving one entry per CDR3 protein. The repertoire holds around 170,000 distinct CDR3 sequences, with approximately 15% as singletons. This sample is drawn from a study of T cell repertoires in cytomegalovirus infection. This TCR came from a human donor in good health (CMV status not recorded). Some clones in this sample may be carry-over from other donors' samples. The chain uses TRBV29-1 and TRBJ2-1; D is unclear. Input material: PBMCs. CDR3 amino acids: CSVGEITVAYNEQFF. The CDR3 DNA sequence: TGCAGCGTTGGGGAAATAACAGTAGCCTACAATGAGCAGTTCTTC.